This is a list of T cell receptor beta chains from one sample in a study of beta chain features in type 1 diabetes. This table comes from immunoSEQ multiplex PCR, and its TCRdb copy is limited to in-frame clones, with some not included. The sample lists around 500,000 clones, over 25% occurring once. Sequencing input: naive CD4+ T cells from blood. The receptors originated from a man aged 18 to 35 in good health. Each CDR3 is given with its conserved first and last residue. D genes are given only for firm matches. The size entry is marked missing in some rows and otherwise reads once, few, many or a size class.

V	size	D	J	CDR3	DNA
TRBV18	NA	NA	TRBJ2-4	CASSPRPGGAKNIQYF	TGTGCCAGCTCTCCCAGACCGGGGGGCGCCAAAAACATTCAGTACTTC
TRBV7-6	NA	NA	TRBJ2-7	CASSRQAPYEQYF	TGTGCCAGCAGCCGACAGGCCCCCTACGAGCAGTACTTC
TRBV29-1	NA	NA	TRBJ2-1	CSVEQGRYEQFF	TGCAGCGTTGAACAGGGGAGGTATGAGCAGTTCTTC
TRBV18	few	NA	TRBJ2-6	CASSPLGAGANVLTF	TGTGCCAGCTCACCCCTGGGAGCTGGGGCCAACGTCCTGACTTTC
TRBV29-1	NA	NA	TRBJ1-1	CSVGGAGWDTEAFF	TGCAGCGTTGGCGGGGCAGGGTGGGACACTGAAGCTTTCTTT
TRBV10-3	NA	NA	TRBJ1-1	CAISESTEAFF	TGTGCCATCAGTGAGTCAACCGAAGCTTTCTTT
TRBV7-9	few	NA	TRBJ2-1	CASSYLAAQFF	TGTGCCAGCAGTTATCTAGCAGCGCAGTTCTTC
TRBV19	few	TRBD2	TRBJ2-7	CASKRAGSYEQYF	TGTGCCAGTAAGCGAGCGGGATCCTACGAGCAGTACTTC
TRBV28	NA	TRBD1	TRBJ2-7	CASSLGTGKPRGEQYF	TGTGCCAGCAGTTTAGGGACAGGAAAGCCCAGAGGCGAGCAGTACTTC
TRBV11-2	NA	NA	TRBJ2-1	CASSRSVSASYNEQFF	TGTGCCAGCAGCCGCTCTGTAAGCGCATCCTACAATGAGCAGTTCTTC
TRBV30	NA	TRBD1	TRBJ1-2	CAWSPDRGNYGYTF	TGTGCCTGGAGCCCGGACAGGGGAAACTATGGCTACACCTTC
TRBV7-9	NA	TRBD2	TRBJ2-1	CASSLVSGRDEQFF	TGTGCCAGCAGCTTAGTCAGCGGGAGAGATGAGCAGTTCTTC
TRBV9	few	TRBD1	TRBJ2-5	CASSPTGDKRTQYF	TGTGCCAGCAGCCCGACAGGGGACAAGAGAACCCAGTACTTC
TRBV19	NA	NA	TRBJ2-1	CASSIGQSEQFF	TGTGCCAGTAGTATTGGGCAGTCCGAGCAGTTCTTC
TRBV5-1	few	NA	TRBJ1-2	CASSFSGLGRGYTF	TGCGCCAGCAGCTTTTCGGGCCTCGGCCGTGGCTACACCTTC
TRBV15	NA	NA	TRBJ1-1	CATSLTWNTEAFF	TGTGCCACCAGCCTTACATGGAACACTGAAGCTTTCTTT
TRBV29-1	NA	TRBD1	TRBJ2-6	CSVEEGTGTGANVLTF	TGCAGCGTTGAAGAGGGGACAGGGACTGGGGCCAACGTCCTGACTTTC
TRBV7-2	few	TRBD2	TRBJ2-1	CASSPGLAGEGEQFF	TGTGCCAGCAGCCCGGGACTAGCGGGTGAGGGTGAGCAGTTCTTC
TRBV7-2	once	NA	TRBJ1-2	CASSSNQGINYGYTF	TGTGCCAGCAGCTCCAACCAGGGTATCAACTATGGCTACACCTTC
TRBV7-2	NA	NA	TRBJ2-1	CASSPDRVYNEQFF	TGTGCCAGCAGCCCAGACCGCGTCTACAATGAGCAGTTCTTC
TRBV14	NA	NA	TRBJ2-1	CASSRGLLRRQFF	TGTGCCAGCAGCCGAGGACTGCTACGACGGCAGTTCTTC
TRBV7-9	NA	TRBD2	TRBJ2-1	CASRQDGTSGYNEQFF	TGTGCCAGCAGACAAGATGGGACTAGCGGCTACAATGAGCAGTTCTTC
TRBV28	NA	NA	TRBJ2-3	CASSRRDSLADTQYF	TGTGCCAGCAGTCGCCGGGACTCCCTGGCAGATACGCAGTATTTT
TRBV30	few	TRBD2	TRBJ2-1	CAGLLGLAGHNEQFF	TGTGCTGGATTATTAGGGCTAGCGGGACACAATGAGCAGTTCTTC
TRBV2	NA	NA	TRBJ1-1	CASSDGVYEAFF	TGTGCCAGCAGTGACGGGGTTTATGAAGCTTTCTTT
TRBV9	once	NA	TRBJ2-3	CASSVAAGRPDTQYF	TGTGCCAGCAGCGTAGCGGCGGGGCGACCAGATACGCAGTATTTT
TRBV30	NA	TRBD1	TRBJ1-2	CAWRNTGGFGGYTF	TGTGCCTGGAGGAATACAGGGGGCTTCGGTGGCTACACCTTC
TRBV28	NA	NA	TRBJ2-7	CASSLPVRGEQYF	TGTGCCAGCAGTTTACCCGTCCGGGGGGAGCAGTACTTC
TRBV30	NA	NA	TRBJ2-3	CAWSEGGADTQYF	TGTGCCTGGAGTGAAGGGGGTGCAGATACGCAGTATTTT
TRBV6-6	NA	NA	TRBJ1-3	CASSSTGPRDGNTIYF	TGTGCCAGCAGTTCCACAGGGCCAAGGGACGGAAACACCATATATTTT
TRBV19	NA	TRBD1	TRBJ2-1	CASSIDRGHNEQFF	TGTGCCAGTAGTATCGACAGGGGGCACAATGAGCAGTTCTTC
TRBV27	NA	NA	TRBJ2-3	CASSPWGISTDTQYF	TGTGCCAGCAGCCCCTGGGGGATTAGCACAGATACGCAGTATTTT
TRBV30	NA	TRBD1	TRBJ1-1	CAPVGGQLNTEAFF	TGTGCTCCCGTCGGGGGACAGCTGAACACTGAAGCTTTCTTT
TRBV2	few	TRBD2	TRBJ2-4	CANSAGDANIQYF	TGTGCCAACTCAGCGGGAGATGCAAACATTCAGTACTTC
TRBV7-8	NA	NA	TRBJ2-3	CASSQGLATDTQYF	TGTGCCAGCAGCCAAGGGCTAGCGACAGATACGCAGTATTTT